The 11 T cell receptor beta chains given below trace back to one sample, sequenced in a study of early stage breast cancer tumors. Sequenced by immunoSEQ multiplex PCR; TCRdb stores in-frame clones only, minus some. The sample includes over 8,500 clones, roughly 69% of them seen just once. Material for sequencing was breast tumor tissue. These receptors originate from a person aged 35 to 50 with breast cancer.

In its sample, this clone ranks as medium-sized. V gene TRBV11-2 combines with J gene TRBJ2-3, with D perhaps matching TRBD2 (5 bases). Trimming cost V 4 bases and J 4 bases, with 6 bases left between them. CDR1 and CDR2 (germline): SGHAT, FQNNGV. This CDR3 region has 12 residues. CDR3 in DNA: TGTGCCAGCAGCTCAGCGGCAGATACGCAGTATTTT. Translated, it gives CASSSAADTQYF.

By its share, this clone is medium-sized. V is TRBV30 and J is TRBJ2-3; no reliable D call. Germline V gene data show CDR1 as GTSNPN and CDR2 as SVGIG (reference sequence). This CDR3 is built from 14 residues. The V end lost 0 bases, the J end lost 5 bases, and 12 bases lay between the germline ends. DNA for the CDR3: TGTGCCTGGAGTGTTACGACTTGGGGAGATACGCAGTATTTT. Amino acids: CAWSVTTWGDTQYF.

This chain joins TRBV27 and TRBJ2-5; D is unclear. The CDR3 has 13 residues. CDR1 and CDR2 from the germline V gene are MNHEY and SMNVEV (reference sequence). The V end was cut by 2 bases, the J end by 4 bases, with 8 bases between. For the CDR3, the DNA is TGTGCCAGCAGTTTAGAGTGGGGAGAGACCCAGTACTTC. It yields the protein CASSLEWGETQYF.

This chain connects TRBV7-8 to TRBJ1-1; 9 bases align to TRBD1. CDR1 is SGHVS, CDR2 FQNEAQ, per germline. The CDR3 contains 16 residues. V shed 6 bases and J 0 bases; nucleotides not matched to a gene: 8. Here the CDR3 DNA reads TGTGCCAGCAGGCAACAGGGGGCGGGCATGAACACTGAAGCTTTCTTT. It encodes CASRQQGAGMNTEAFF.

Notes on this clone: Distinct nucleotide sequences in the sample also encode this CDR3. This chain uses TRBV10-1 with TRBJ2-1; D could derive from TRBD1 or TRBD2 (5 bases each). V was cut by 6 bases and J by 7 bases, with 16 bases left in between. This CDR3 spans 14 amino acids. Germline CDR1 and CDR2: WNHNN and SYGVQD (reference sequence). The CDR3 nucleotides are TGCGCCAGCAGCCCCGCCCTAGCAGGGAATGAGCAGTTCTTC. Translation gives CASSPALAGNEQFF.

This chain connects TRBV11-3 to TRBJ1-2, with TRBD1 as a possible D gene (5 bases). Germline assignment: CDR1 SGHNT and CDR2 YENEEA. There are 15 residues in the CDR3. V was pared by 0 bases and J by 6 bases, with 14 bases between. The CDR3 reads CASSLDVTGANGYTF. In DNA, the CDR3 is TGTGCCAGCAGCTTAGACGTGACCGGGGCTAATGGCTACACCTTC.

The chain uses TRBV5-6 and TRBJ2-2; D uncertain. V was cut by 0 bases and J by 1 base, with 7 bases left in between. Germline CDR1 SGHDT, CDR2 YYEEEE. This CDR3 region has 15 residues. The CDR3 here is CASSLVQMNTGELFF. The CDR3, as DNA: TGTGCCAGCAGCTTGGTCCAGATGAACACCGGGGAGCTGTTTTTT.

The chain carries TRBV7-2 and TRBJ1-2; no clear D gene. Per the germline V gene, CDR1 is SGHTA and CDR2 is FQGNSA. The length of the CDR3 is 14 residues. The V end lost 7 bases, the J end lost 6 bases, and 18 bases lay between the germline ends. The CDR3 DNA follows: TGTGCCAGCACCTTCCCAAACCGACGAGATGGCTACACCTTC. This gives the protein CASTFPNRRDGYTF.

The chain couples TRBV27 to TRBJ1-5; D remains ambiguous. The CDR3 loop spans 16 amino acids. V lost 6 bases and J lost 4, with 19 bases in between. Germline CDR1 reads MNHEY; CDR2 reads SMNVEV (reference sequence). The CDR3 nucleotides are TGTGCCAGCAGGATTTATAGAGAGGGCCCAAATCAGCCCCAGCATTTT. As protein: CASRIYREGPNQPQHF.

The V and J genes are TRBV5-1 and TRBJ1-3; no definite D call. CDR1 and CDR2 (germline): SGHRS, YFSETQ. The CDR3 contains 16 residues. Trimming removed 4 bases from V and 0 bases from J, with 14 bases in between. The CDR3 sequence: CASSPEGPVSGNTIYF. CDR3 nucleotide sequence: TGCGCCAGCAGCCCAGAAGGACCCGTCTCTGGAAACACCATATATTTT. Filled out from reference TRBV5-1 and TRBJ1-3, the complete variable domain reads KAGVTQTPRYLIKTRGQQVTLSCSPISGHRSVSWYQQTPGQGLQFLFEYFSETQRNKGNFPGRFSGRQFSNSRSEMNVSTLELGDSALYLCASSPEGPVSGNTIYFGEGSWLTVV.

The chain links TRBV7-3 to TRBJ2-1; D is unresolved. Germline CDR1 reads SGHTA; CDR2 reads FQGTGA. Trimming took off 2 bases at V and 3 bases at J, with 5 bases between the two ends. This CDR3 contains 13 residues. In nucleotides, the CDR3 is TGTGCCAGCAGCTTAGGCATCTACAATGAGCAGTTCTTC. It codes for CASSLGIYNEQFF.